In this sample, the clone carrying this TCR beta chain turned up once. What it recognizes is unknown. This sample stems from a study of T-cell memory formation after mild COVID-19. General study points: Contracting CD8+ clones were enriched in EMRA, CD4+ mainly in CM and EM.

cDNA libraries for TCR alpha and TCR beta, carrying sample barcodes and UMIs, came from 5'RACE with constant-segment primers. MiXCR, applied by TCRdb to the 5' RACE reads, yields one record per CDR3 protein. The sample shows about 350,000 distinct CDR3 sequences, 25% to 30% of them seen only once. This CDR3 spans 16 amino acids. The V gene end was trimmed by 4 bases and the J gene end by 5 bases; junction bases not matched to a gene: 4. The germline CDR1 and CDR2 sequences are SGHRS and YFSETQ. The sequenced sample consisted of PBMCs or a T cell subset sorted from them (not recorded which). The rearrangement joins TRBV5-1 to TRBJ2-3; 16 bases are a match to TRBD2. This sequence was found in an adult woman who had mild COVID-19 (a few samples of this study predate the infection). Cell type and time point are not known. CDR3 sequence (DNA): TGCGCCAGCAGCCCCGGGACTAGCGGGGGGGGAGATACGCAGTATTTT. This gives the protein CASSPGTSGGGDTQYF.